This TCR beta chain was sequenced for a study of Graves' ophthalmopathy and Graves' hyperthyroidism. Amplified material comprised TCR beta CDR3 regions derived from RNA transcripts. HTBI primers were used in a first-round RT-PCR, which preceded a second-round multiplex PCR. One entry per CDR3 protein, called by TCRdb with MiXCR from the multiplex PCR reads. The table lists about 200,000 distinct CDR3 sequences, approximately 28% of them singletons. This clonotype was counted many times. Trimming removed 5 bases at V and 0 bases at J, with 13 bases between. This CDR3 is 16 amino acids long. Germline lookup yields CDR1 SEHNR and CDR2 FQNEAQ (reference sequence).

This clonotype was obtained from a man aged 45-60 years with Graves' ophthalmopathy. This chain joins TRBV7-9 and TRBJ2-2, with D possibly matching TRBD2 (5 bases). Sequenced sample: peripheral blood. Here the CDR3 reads CASSLARGTNTGELFF. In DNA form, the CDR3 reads TGTGCCAGCAGCCTCGCGAGAGGGACGAACACCGGGGAGCTGTTTTTT.